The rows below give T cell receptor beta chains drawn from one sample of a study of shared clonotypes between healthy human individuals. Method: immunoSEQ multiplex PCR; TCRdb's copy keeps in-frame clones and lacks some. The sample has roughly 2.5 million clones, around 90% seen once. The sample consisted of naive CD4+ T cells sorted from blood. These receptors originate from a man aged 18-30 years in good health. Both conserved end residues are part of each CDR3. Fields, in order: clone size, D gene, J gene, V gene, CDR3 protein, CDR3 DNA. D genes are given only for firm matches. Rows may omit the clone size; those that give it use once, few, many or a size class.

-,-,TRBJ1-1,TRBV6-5,CASIGGSTEAFF,TGTGCCAGCATAGGAGGGTCCACTGAAGCTTTCTTT
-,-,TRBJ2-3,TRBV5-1,CASSLVVTDTQYF,TGCGCCAGCAGCTTGGTTGTCACAGATACGCAGTATTTT
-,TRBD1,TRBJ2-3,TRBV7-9,CASSLGETGSTDTQYF,TGTGCCAGCAGCTTAGGTGAGACAGGGAGCACAGATACGCAGTATTTT
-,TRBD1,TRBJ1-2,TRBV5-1,CASSTGTGGGWSGYTF,TGCGCCAGCAGCACAGGGACAGGGGGCGGTTGGTCTGGCTACACCTTC
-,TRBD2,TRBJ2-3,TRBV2,CASSDTSGAQYF,TGTGCCAGCAGTGATACTAGCGGGGCGCAGTATTTT
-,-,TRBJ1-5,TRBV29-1,CSVTSGVVGQPQHF,TGCAGCGTTACCTCAGGGGTAGTAGGGCAGCCCCAGCATTTT
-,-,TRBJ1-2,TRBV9,CASSVSALSNGYTF,TGTGCCAGCAGCGTATCTGCACTTAGTAATGGCTACACCTTC
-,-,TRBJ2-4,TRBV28,CASSPRLAKNIQYF,TGTGCCAGCAGCCCCCGGTTGGCCAAAAACATTCAGTACTTC
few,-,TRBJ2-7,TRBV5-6,CASSFPVGEQYF,TGTGCCAGCAGCTTTCCGGTAGGCGAGCAGTACTTC
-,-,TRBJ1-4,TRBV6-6,CASSYRGGDNEKLFF,TGTGCCAGCAGTTACCGGGGCGGTGATAATGAAAAACTGTTTTTT
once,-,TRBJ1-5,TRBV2,CASSQEAGANQPQHF,TGTGCCAGCAGTCAAGAGGCAGGGGCCAATCAGCCCCAGCATTTT
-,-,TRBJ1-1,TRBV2,CASFRGGVTEAFF,TGTGCCAGCTTCCGTGGGGGAGTCACTGAAGCTTTCTTT
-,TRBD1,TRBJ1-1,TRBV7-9,CASSLAGGTTEAFF,TGTGCCAGCAGCTTAGCAGGGGGCACAACTGAAGCTTTCTTT
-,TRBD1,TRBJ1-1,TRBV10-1,CASSSTGRTEAFF,TGCGCCAGTTCATCGACAGGGAGGACTGAAGCTTTCTTT
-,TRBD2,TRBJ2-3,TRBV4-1,CASSPRDWGGADTQYF,TGCGCCAGCAGCCCGCGGGACTGGGGGGGGGCAGATACGCAGTATTTT
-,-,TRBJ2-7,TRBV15,CATSRDQSYEQYF,TGTGCCACCAGCAGAGATCAGAGCTACGAGCAGTACTTC
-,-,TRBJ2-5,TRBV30,CAWTGMEWQTQYF,TGTGCCTGGACAGGGATGGAATGGCAAACCCAGTACTTC
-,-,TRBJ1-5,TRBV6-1,CASSETFLQPQHF,TGTGCCAGCAGTGAAACGTTCTTACAGCCCCAGCATTTT
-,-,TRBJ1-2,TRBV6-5,CASSPRAGYIYGYTF,TGTGCCAGCAGCCCCCGTGCGGGCTATATCTATGGCTACACCTTC
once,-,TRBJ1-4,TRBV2,CASTEREKLFF,TGTGCCAGCACAGAACGTGAAAAACTGTTTTTT
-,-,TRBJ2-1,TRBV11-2,CASSLRVGVYYNEQFF,TGTGCCAGCAGCCTCCGGGTTGGCGTGTACTACAATGAGCAGTTCTTC
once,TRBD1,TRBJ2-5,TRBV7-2,CASSFGQGQRETQYF,TGTGCCAGCAGCTTCGGACAGGGACAGAGAGAGACCCAGTACTTC
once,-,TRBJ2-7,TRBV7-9,CASTSGTYEQYF,TGTGCCAGCACCTCAGGTACCTACGAGCAGTACTTC
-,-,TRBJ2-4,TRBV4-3,CASSQVGPGARTKNIQYF,TGCGCCAGCAGCCAAGTGGGGCCAGGGGCCAGGACCAAAAACATTCAGTACTTC
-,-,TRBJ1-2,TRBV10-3,CAISSQNYGYTF,TGTGCCATCAGCAGCCAGAACTATGGCTACACCTTC
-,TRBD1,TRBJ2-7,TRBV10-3,CAIRGTGSYEQYF,TGTGCCATCAGGGGGACAGGCTCCTACGAGCAGTACTTC
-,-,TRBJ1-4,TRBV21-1,CASSKEDRYIAHRHEKLFF,TGTGCCAGCAGCAAAGAGGACAGATACATAGCCCACCGTCATGAAAAACTGTTTTTT
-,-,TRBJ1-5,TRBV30,CAWKGQGSNQPQHF,TGTGCCTGGAAAGGGCAGGGGAGCAATCAGCCCCAGCATTTT
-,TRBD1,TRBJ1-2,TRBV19,CASSWTGANYGYTF,TGTGCCAGTAGCTGGACAGGGGCTAACTATGGCTACACCTTC
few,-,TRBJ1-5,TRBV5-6,CASSFKGDIQPQHF,TGTGCCAGCAGCTTCAAAGGGGACATTCAGCCCCAGCATTTT
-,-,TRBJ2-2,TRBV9,CASSAQTGIGELFF,TGTGCCAGCAGCGCTCAAACTGGGATCGGGGAGCTGTTTTTT